This paragraph reports one T cell receptor (beta chain). Its specificity is unknown. Germline CDR1 SGHDT, CDR2 YYEEEE. The CDR3 extends over 15 amino acids. V lost 5 bases and J lost 0, with 13 bases in between. The data are from a study of cytomegalovirus exposure and HLA in healthy donors. Study background: An earlier analysis identified under 130 million unique TCR beta sequences in 150 million to 200 million T cells. An early data release held around 80 million unique TCRs from HLA-typed donors.

Study-wide findings and caveats: As was reported, the HLA-A and HLA-B alleles of most subjects were accurately predicted from TCR beta sequences.

The PCR contained 60 Vbeta and 13 Jbeta primers. Profiled with immunoSEQ multiplex PCR; TCRdb holds only in-frame clones, not every one. Among about 170,000 clones, around 76% were seen once, and the ten largest hold over 2%. The sequence derives from a female donor in good health and CMV-seronegative. The rearrangement uses TRBV5-6 and TRBJ2-3; a weak D match, TRBD1 (5 bases). The specimen was PBMCs. The CDR3 loop is CASSYIGASTDTQYF. CDR3 DNA: TGTGCCAGCAGTTATATAGGGGCTAGCACAGATACGCAGTATTTT.